This T cell receptor beta chain was documented in a study of T cells in Graves' hyperthyroidism and ophthalmopathy. V lost 6 bases and J lost 2, with 16 bases in between. The CDR3 has 16 amino acids. The germline V gene encodes CDR1 ENHRY and CDR2 SYGVKD. General study findings and limits: Ophthalmopathy was separated from stable hyperthyroidism by a 13 V-J model.

Uncontrolled infection, other autoimmune disease, pregnancy and lactation each barred patients from inclusion. Concerning this clonotype: Its matching antigen is unknown.

Authors of the study amplified TCR beta CDR3 regions from RNA transcripts. Using the HTBI primer set, a first-round RT-PCR was run on the TCR CDR3. TCRdb called the multiplex PCR reads again in MiXCR, with one record for every CDR3 protein. The table includes 480,000 or so distinct CDR3 sequences, 40% to 50% detected once. The sequence derives from an adult woman with Graves' disease, either hyperthyroidism or ophthalmopathy (not recorded which). V gene TRBV10-3 combines with J gene TRBJ1-4; D possibly corresponds to TRBD1 (6 bases). The material sequenced was peripheral blood or thyroid tissue (not recorded which). The CDR3 loop reads CAISQYGGGTNEKLFF. In nucleotides, the CDR3 is TGTGCCATCAGCCAGTACGGTGGGGGCACTAATGAAAAACTGTTTTTT.